This entry lists 9 T cell receptor beta chains sequenced from one sample in a study of breast tumors, draining lymph nodes, adjacent tissues. Breast cancer patients provided tissue from their axillary draining lymph nodes. TCRdb re-called the multiplex PCR reads through MiXCR, storing one row per CDR3 protein. The sample shows about 140,000 distinct CDR3 sequences, about 33% of them seen only once. The sample was axillary lymph node tissue. The receptors shown here come from a female donor with breast cancer. Some clones in this sample may be carry-over from other donors' samples.

At least ten counts were recorded for this clonotype. The V gene is TRBV7-9, the J gene TRBJ2-1; D is ambiguous. The germline CDR1 and CDR2 sequences are SEHNR and FQNEAQ (reference sequence). CDR3 size: 13 residues. Trimming pared 5 bases from V and 10 bases from J, leaving 15 bases between. The CDR3 sequence: CASSHNGVEEQFF. CDR3 DNA sequence: TGTGCCAGCAGCCACAATGGGGTAGAGGAGCAGTTCTTC.

This clonotype was observed at least ten times. This sequence joins TRBV19 and TRBJ1-5; a weak D match, TRBD1 (5 bases). V lost 5 bases and J lost 9, with 11 bases in between. Germline CDR1 LNHDA, CDR2 SQIVND (reference sequence). The CDR3 contains 12 residues. In DNA, the CDR3 is TGTGCCAGTAGTGCGGGGACGGCGCCCCAGCATTTT. Encoded protein: CASSAGTAPQHF. Variable domain in full (rest from reference TRBV19 and TRBJ1-5): DGGITQSPKYLFRKEGQNVTLSCEQNLNHDAMYWYRQDPGQGLRLIYYSQIVNDFQKGDIAEGYSVSREKKESFPLTVTSAQKNPTAFYLCASSAGTAPQHFGDGTRLSIL.

For this clonotype: A much larger clone is a single base away; this may be a read error. The chain uses TRBV11-2 and TRBJ2-1; D gene uncertain. CDR3 length: 12 residues. Germline V gene sequence: CDR1 SGHAT, CDR2 FQNNGV. In DNA form, the CDR3 reads TGTGCCAGCAGCGAATCTTACAATGCGCAGTTCTTC. Translated: CASSESYNAQFF.

This clonotype was counted many times. This chain joins TRBV5-1 and TRBJ2-6, with 9 positions matching TRBD1. This CDR3 is built from 17 residues. Germline assignment: CDR1 SGHRS and CDR2 YFSETQ. The V gene end was trimmed by 3 bases and the J gene end by 1 base; junction bases not matched to a gene: 5. CDR3 DNA sequence: TGCGCCAGCAGCTCCGGGACAGGGTATTCTGGGGCCAACGTCCTGACTTTC. Its protein product is CASSSGTGYSGANVLTF.

This clonotype was counted ten times or more. V and J are TRBV7-2 and TRBJ1-3; tentatively, D is TRBD1 (5 bases). The length of the CDR3 is 18 residues. Germline loops: CDR1 SGHTA, CDR2 FQGNSA. V lost 0 bases, J lost 6 bases, and 21 bases lay in between. The CDR3 nucleotides are TGTGCCAGCAGCTTAGCCCACTCGGGGGTAGCCCGCCAAAACACCATATATTTT. This gives the protein CASSLAHSGVARQNTIYF.

This clonotype was counted ten times or more. V and J are TRBV15 and TRBJ2-1, with D maybe TRBD2 (5 bases). V was pared by 0 bases and J by 5 bases, with 11 bases between. There are 15 residues in the CDR3. The germline V gene has CDR1 LNHNV and CDR2 YYDKDF (reference sequence). CDR3 in amino acids: CATSRERMGDNEQFF. The CDR3 DNA reads TGTGCCACCAGCAGAGAAAGGATGGGAGACAATGAGCAGTTCTTC.

The table lists this clonotype with many counts. The chain couples TRBV5-6 to TRBJ2-1; perhaps TRBD2 as D (8 bases). The CDR3 covers 15 residues. Looked up from germline, CDR1 is SGHDT and CDR2 is YYEEEE. V lost 4 bases and J lost 8, with 19 bases in between. The CDR3 DNA sequence: TGTGCCAGCAGCCCGGGAGGGACAGTGGCGTATGAGCAGTTCTTC. Residues: CASSPGGTVAYEQFF.

To note about this clonotype: A much larger clone is a single base away; this may be a read error. CDR3 nucleotides: TGTGCCAGCAAACGGACAGGGTACACCGGGGAGCTGTTTTTT. Translating gives CASKRTGYTGELFF. The V call is TRBV6-1, the J call TRBJ2-2; 8 positions agree with TRBD1. This CDR3 is built from 14 residues. Germline trimming cut 7 bases from V and 3 bases from J; bases unmatched to any gene: 4. Germline CDR1 is MNHNS and CDR2 is SASEGT.

The chain links TRBV15 to TRBJ1-3; a possible D gene is TRBD1 (6 bases). The V gene lost 4 bases and the J gene lost 3 bases, with 7 bases spanning the gap. Per germline, CDR1 LNHNV and CDR2 YYDKDF (reference sequence). This CDR3 has 13 amino acids. CDR3 residues: CATSTTGGNTIYF. In DNA form, the CDR3 reads TGTGCCACCAGCACGACAGGTGGAAACACCATATATTTT.